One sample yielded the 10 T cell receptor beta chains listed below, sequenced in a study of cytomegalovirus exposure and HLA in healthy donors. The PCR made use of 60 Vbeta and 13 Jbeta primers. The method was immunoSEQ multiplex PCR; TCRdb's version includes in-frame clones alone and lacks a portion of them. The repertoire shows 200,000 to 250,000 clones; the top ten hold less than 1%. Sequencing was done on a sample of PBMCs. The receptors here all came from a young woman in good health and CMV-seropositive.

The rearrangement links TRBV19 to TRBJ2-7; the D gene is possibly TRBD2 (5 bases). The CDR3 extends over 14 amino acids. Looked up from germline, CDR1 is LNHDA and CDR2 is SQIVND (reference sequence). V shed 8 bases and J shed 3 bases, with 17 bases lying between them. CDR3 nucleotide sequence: TGTGCCAGTGCTTTGAGGGAACGGGTCTACGAGCAGTACTTC. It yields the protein CASALRERVYEQYF.

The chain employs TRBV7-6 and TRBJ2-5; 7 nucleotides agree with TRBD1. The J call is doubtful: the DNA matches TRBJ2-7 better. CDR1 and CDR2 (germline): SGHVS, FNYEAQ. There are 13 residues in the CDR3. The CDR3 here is CASSHDRVGEQYF. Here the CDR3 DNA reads TGTGCCAGCAGCCACGACAGGGTGGGCGAGCAGTACTTC.

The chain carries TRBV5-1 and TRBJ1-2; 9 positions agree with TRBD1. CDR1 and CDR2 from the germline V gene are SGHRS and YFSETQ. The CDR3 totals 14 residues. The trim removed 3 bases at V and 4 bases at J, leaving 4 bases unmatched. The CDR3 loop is CASSSGTGPYGYTF. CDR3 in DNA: TGCGCCAGCAGCTCCGGGACAGGGCCCTATGGCTACACCTTC.

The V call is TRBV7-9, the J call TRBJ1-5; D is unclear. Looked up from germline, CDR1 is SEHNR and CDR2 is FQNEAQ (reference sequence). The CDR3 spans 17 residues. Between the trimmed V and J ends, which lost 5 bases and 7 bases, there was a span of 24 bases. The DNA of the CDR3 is TGTGCCAGCAGCCCACTAGTCCAGGAAAGCAAGGGCCAGCCCCAGCATTTT. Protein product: CASSPLVQESKGQPQHF.

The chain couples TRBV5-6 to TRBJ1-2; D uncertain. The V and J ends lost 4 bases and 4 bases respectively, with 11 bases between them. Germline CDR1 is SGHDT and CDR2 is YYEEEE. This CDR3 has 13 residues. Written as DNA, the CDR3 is TGTGCCAGCAGCGATGACACCCCCTATGGCTACACCTTC. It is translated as CASSDDTPYGYTF.

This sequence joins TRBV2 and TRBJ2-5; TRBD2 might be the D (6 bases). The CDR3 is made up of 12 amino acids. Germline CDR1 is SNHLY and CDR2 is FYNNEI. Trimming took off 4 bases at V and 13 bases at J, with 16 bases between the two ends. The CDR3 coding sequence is TGTGCCAGCAGTGGGGACTCCCCCCCGGGGTACTTC. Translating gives CASSGDSPPGYF.

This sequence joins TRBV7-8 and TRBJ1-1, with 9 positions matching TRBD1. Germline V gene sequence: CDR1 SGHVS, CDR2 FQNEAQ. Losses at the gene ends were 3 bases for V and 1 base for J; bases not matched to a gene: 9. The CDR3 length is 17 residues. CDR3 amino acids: CASSFGGRGQGNTEAFF. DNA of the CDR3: TGTGCCAGCAGCTTTGGGGGCCGGGGACAGGGGAACACTGAAGCTTTCTTT.

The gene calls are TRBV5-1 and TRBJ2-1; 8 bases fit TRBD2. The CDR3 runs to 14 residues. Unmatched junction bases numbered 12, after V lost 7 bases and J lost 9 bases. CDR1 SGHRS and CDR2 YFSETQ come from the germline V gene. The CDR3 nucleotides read TGCGCCAGCGAAAGCGGGAGTGGTTCGGCTGAGCAGTTCTTC. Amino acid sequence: CASESGSGSAEQFF.

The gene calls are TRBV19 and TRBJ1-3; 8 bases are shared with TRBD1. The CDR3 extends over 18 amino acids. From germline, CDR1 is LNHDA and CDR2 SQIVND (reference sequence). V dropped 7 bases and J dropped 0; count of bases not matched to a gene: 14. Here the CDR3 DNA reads TGTGCCAGTATTAGCGGACAGGGAAAACAAGTCTCTGGAAACACCATATATTTT. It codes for CASISGQGKQVSGNTIYF.

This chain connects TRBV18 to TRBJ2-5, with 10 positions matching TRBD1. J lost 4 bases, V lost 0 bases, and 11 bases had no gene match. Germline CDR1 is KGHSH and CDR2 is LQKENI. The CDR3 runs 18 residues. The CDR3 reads CASSPPGGYWTGGETQYF. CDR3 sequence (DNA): TGTGCCAGCTCACCACCGGGAGGCTACTGGACAGGGGGAGAGACCCAGTACTTC.